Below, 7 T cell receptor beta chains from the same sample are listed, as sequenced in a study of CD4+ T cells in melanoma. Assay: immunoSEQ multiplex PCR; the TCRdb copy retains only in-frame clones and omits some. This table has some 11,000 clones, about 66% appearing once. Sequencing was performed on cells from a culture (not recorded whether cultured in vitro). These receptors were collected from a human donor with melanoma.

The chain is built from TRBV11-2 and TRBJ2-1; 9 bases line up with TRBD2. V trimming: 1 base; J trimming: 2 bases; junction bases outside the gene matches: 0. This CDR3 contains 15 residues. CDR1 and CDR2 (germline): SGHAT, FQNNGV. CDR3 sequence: CASSLGGGAYNEQFF. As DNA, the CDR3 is TGTGCCAGCAGCTTAGGCGGGGGGGCCTACAATGAGCAGTTCTTC.

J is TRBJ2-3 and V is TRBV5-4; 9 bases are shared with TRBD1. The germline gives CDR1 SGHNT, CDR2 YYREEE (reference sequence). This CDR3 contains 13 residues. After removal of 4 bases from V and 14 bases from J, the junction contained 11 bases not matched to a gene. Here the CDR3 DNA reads TGTGCCAGCAGCGCCAGGGGGACAGGGAAAGGGTATTTT. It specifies CASSARGTGKGYF.

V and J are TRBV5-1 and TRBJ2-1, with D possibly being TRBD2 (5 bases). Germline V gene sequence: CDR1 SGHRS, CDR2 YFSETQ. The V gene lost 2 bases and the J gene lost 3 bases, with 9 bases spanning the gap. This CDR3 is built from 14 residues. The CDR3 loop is CASSFSVDYNEQFF. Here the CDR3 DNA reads TGCGCCAGCAGCTTTAGCGTCGACTACAATGAGCAGTTCTTC.

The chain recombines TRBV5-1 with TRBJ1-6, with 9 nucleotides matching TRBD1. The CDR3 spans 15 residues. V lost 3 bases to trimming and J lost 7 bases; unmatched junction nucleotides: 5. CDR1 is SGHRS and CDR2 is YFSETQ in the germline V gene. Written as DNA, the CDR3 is TGCGCCAGCAGCTCGGCCGGGACAGGGAATTCACCCCTCCACTTT. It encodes CASSSAGTGNSPLHF.

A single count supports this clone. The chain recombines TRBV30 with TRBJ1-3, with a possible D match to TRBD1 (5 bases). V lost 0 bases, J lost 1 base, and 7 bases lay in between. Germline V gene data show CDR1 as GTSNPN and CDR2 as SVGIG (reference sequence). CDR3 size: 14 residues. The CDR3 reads CAWSVRGSGNTIYF. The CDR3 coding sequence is TGTGCCTGGAGTGTACGGGGGTCTGGAAACACCATATATTTT.

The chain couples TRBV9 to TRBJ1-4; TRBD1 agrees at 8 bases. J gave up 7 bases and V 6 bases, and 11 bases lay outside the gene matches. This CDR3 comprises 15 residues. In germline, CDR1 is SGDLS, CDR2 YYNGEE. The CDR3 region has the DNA TGTGCCAGCAACCGAGGTACAGGGGGTGTTGAAAAACTGTTTTTT. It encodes CASNRGTGGVEKLFF. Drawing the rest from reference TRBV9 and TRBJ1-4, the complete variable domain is DSGVTQTPKHLITATGQRVTLRCSPRSGDLSVYWYQQSLDQGLQFLIQYYNGEERAKGNILERFSAQQFPDLHSELNLSSLELGDSALYFCASNRGTGGVEKLFFGSGTQLSVL.

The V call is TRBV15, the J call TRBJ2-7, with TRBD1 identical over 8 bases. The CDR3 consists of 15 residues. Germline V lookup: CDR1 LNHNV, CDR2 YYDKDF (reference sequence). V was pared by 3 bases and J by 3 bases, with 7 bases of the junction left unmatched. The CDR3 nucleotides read TGTGCCACCAGCAGGGGCGGGACAGGACACTACGAGCAGTACTTC. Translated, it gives CATSRGGTGHYEQYF.